Listed below are T cell receptor beta chains from one sample, sequenced in a study of T cells in Graves' hyperthyroidism and ophthalmopathy. TCRdb re-called the multiplex PCR reads with MiXCR, one entry per CDR3 protein. The profile shows some 620,000 distinct CDR3 sequences, 15% to 20% of them singletons. The sequenced material came from blood. Receptors were obtained from a woman aged 30 to 39 with Graves' hyperthyroidism. CDR3s include the opening cysteine and the closing phenylalanine or tryptophan. Fields, in order: clone size, J gene, V gene, D gene, CDR3 protein, CDR3 DNA. A D gene is named only where the DNA matches it firmly. Rows may omit the clone size; those that give it use once, few, many or a size class.

>many|TRBJ1-6|TRBV28|NA
CASSSNSPLHF
TGTGCCAGCAGTTCAAATTCACCCCTCCACTTT
>many|TRBJ2-3|TRBV20-1|TRBD1
CSAQPQGVTDTQYF
TGCAGCGCTCAACCCCAGGGGGTTACAGATACGCAGTATTTT
>few|TRBJ2-3|TRBV24-1|TRBD1
CATKGGTGIDTQYF
TGTGCCACCAAAGGGGGGACAGGGATAGATACGCAGTATTTT
>many|TRBJ1-5|TRBV24-1|NA
CATSDFDSNQPQHF
TGTGCCACCAGTGATTTCGACAGCAATCAGCCCCAGCATTTT
>few|TRBJ2-3|TRBV9|NA
CASSVAPLTDTQYF
TGTGCCAGCAGCGTTGCTCCCTTAACAGATACGCAGTATTTT
>many|TRBJ1-1|TRBV3-1|NA
CASSQNGERSNTEAFF
TGTGCCAGCAGCCAAAATGGGGAGAGGTCTAATACTGAAGCTTTCTTT
>many|TRBJ2-7|TRBV11-3|NA
CASSRTPGRDFVNYEQYF
TGTGCCAGCAGCCGAACACCGGGTAGGGACTTCGTAAACTACGAGCAGTACTTC
>many|TRBJ2-1|TRBV27|TRBD1
CASSLPGGYNEQFF
TGTGCCAGCAGTTTACCAGGGGGCTACAATGAGCAGTTCTTC
>NA|TRBJ2-1|TRBV7-3|NA
CASSLRGGASSNEQFF
TGTGCCAGCAGCTTAAGAGGGGGAGCGAGTTCCAATGAGCAGTTCTTC
>many|TRBJ1-2|TRBV28|TRBD1
CAGRDRGGGYTF
TGTGCCGGACGGGACAGGGGAGGCGGCTACACCTTC
>many|TRBJ2-1|TRBV2|TRBD2
CASKAGRTYNEQFF
TGTGCCAGCAAAGCGGGAAGAACGTACAATGAGCAGTTCTTC
>NA|TRBJ2-5|TRBV7-9|TRBD2
CASSYGLADRETQYF
TGTGCCAGCAGCTATGGACTAGCGGATAGGGAGACCCAGTACTTC
>many|TRBJ2-2|TRBV12-3/TRBV12-4|NA
CASTSTPARGGELFF
TGTGCCAGCACCTCAACCCCAGCGAGGGGCGGGGAGCTGTTTTTT
>NA|TRBJ2-7|TRBV9|NA
CASSVGSSTGYEQYF
TGTGCCAGCAGCGTAGGCTCCTCGACAGGATACGAGCAGTACTTC
>NA|TRBJ2-7|TRBV20-1|TRBD2
CSARWGGRARHEQYF
TGCAGTGCTAGATGGGGCGGGAGGGCCCGCCACGAGCAGTACTTC
>few|TRBJ2-1|TRBV19|TRBD2
CASLSGRRQFF
TGTGCCTCCTTGAGCGGGAGAAGGCAGTTCTTC
>many|TRBJ1-1|TRBV27|NA
CASSLNRLNTEAFF
TGTGCCAGCAGTTTAAACAGACTGAACACTGAAGCTTTCTTT
>few|TRBJ2-1|TRBV6-5|NA
CASSYPPGQFF
TGTGCCAGCAGTTACCCCCCGGGTCAGTTCTTC
>few|TRBJ1-1|TRBV9|NA
CASSGGPGASVNTEAFF
TGTGCCAGCAGCGGGGGACCAGGGGCCTCTGTGAACACTGAAGCTTTCTTT
>NA|TRBJ2-7|TRBV30|NA
CAWSEQGGYEQYF
TGTGCCTGGAGTGAACAGGGCGGCTACGAGCAGTACTTC
>NA|TRBJ2-7|TRBV30|NA
CAWSDRLGQYF
TGTGCCTGGAGTGATCGACTGGGGCAGTACTTC
>NA|TRBJ2-7|TRBV20-1|TRBD1
CSAPHPGQGTSYEQYF
TGCAGTGCTCCTCACCCGGGACAGGGGACCTCCTACGAGCAGTACTTC
>many|TRBJ2-7|TRBV28|TRBD1
CASSSHGQGHEQYF
TGTGCCAGCAGTTCCCACGGACAGGGCCACGAGCAGTACTTC
>NA|TRBJ1-1|TRBV19|NA
CASSIINQAFF
TGTGCCAGTAGTATAATTAACCAAGCTTTCTTT
>NA|TRBJ2-6|TRBV6-1|TRBD1
CASSSLGTGTWSGANVLTF
TGTGCCAGCAGCTCCCTGGGGACAGGGACATGGTCTGGGGCCAACGTCCTGACTTTC
>few|TRBJ2-4|TRBV3-1|NA
CASSQVRGKWAKNIQYF
TGTGCCAGCAGCCAAGTGAGAGGGAAGTGGGCCAAAAACATTCAGTACTTC
>NA|TRBJ2-1|TRBV5-1|TRBD1
CASSLQGWQGEQFF
TGCGCCAGCAGCTTACAGGGGTGGCAGGGTGAGCAGTTCTTC
>NA|TRBJ1-1|TRBV30|NA
CAWSWGVDTEAFF
TGTGCCTGGAGTTGGGGCGTCGACACTGAAGCTTTCTTT
>NA|TRBJ2-7|TRBV27|NA
CASSFQGWGTYEQYF
TGTGCCAGCAGTTTCCAGGGATGGGGGACCTACGAGCAGTACTTC
>few|TRBJ2-7|TRBV20-1|TRBD2
CSARKGGSNGYEQYF
TGCAGTGCTAGGAAGGGCGGGAGTAATGGGTACGAGCAGTACTTC
>few|TRBJ2-3|TRBV4-1|NA
CASSLTRGHTDTQYF
TGCGCCAGCAGCTTAACGCGGGGGCACACAGATACGCAGTATTTT
>many|TRBJ1-1|TRBV6-1|NA
CASSVYENTEAFF
TGTGCCAGCAGTGTATACGAGAACACTGAAGCTTTCTTT
>NA|TRBJ2-7|TRBV12-5|NA
CASALTYEQYF
TGTGCTAGTGCCCTGACCTACGAGCAGTACTTC
>NA|TRBJ1-5|TRBV19|NA
CASSPREGRDTQHF
TGTGCCAGTAGCCCTCGGGAGGGACGTGATACCCAGCATTTT
>many|TRBJ2-1|TRBV18|NA
CASSPAKSYNEQFF
TGTGCCAGCTCCCCGGCGAAGTCCTACAATGAGCAGTTCTTC